Listed here is a single T cell receptor beta chain. Authors' data handling: Reference gene primer amplification gave nucleated cell count estimates. TCRdb's table, derived via immunoSEQ multiplex PCR, lists solely in-frame clones and lacks some. The V and J calls and clone size come from that table; D and trimming were worked out from the DNA. The profile shows 300,000 to 450,000 clones, around nine tenths of them singletons. This record belongs to a study of blood T cell repertoires in COVID-19. At the level of the study: Samples came from the United States, Italy and Spain, spanning acute and convalescent COVID-19.

This CDR3 has 13 residues. The germline V and J ends were trimmed by 1 base and 2 bases, with 6 bases remaining between them. In germline, CDR1 is MNHEY, CDR2 SMNVEV (reference sequence). The study recruited people aged roughly 18 to 100 years across approximately 23 US areas. What was sequenced was PBMCs or T cells enriched from blood (not recorded which). This receptor was taken from a woman aged 25 to 39 who had been exposed to COVID-19. This chain links TRBV27 with TRBJ2-7; no clear D gene. Here the CDR3 reads CASSLFEAYEQYF. In nucleotides, the CDR3 is TGTGCCAGCAGTTTATTTGAGGCCTACGAGCAGTACTTC.